These 3 T cell receptor beta chains came from one sample sequenced in a study of blood T cell repertoires in COVID-19. Clones were read by immunoSEQ multiplex PCR, and TCRdb kept only the in-frame ones, dropping some. The sample yields approximately 210,000 clones, roughly nine tenths seen once. Material: PBMCs or T cells enriched from blood (not recorded which). The receptors derive from a woman younger than 45 who had recovered from COVID-19.

The chain uses TRBV6-5 and TRBJ2-7, with TRBD2 matching over 8 bases. CDR1 and CDR2 from the germline V gene are MNHEY and SVGAGI. The CDR3 length is 15 residues. The junction had 3 bases not matched to a gene; V was cut back by 0 bases and J by 2 bases. The CDR3 nucleotides are TGTGCCAGCAGTTACTCGATCGGGAGGGCCTACGAGCAGTACTTC. Its protein product is CASSYSIGRAYEQYF.

This rearrangement joins TRBV2 to TRBJ1-2; 9 positions agree with TRBD1. The CDR3 has 14 residues. J gave up 5 bases and V 6 bases, and 7 bases lay outside the gene matches. CDR1 and CDR2 from the germline V gene are SNHLY and FYNNEI. In nucleotides, the CDR3 is TGTGCCAGCAGCCCCGGGACAGGGATTTATGGCTACACCTTC. It codes for CASSPGTGIYGYTF. Filled out from reference TRBV2 and TRBJ1-2, the complete variable domain reads EPEVTQTPSHQVTQMGQEVILRCVPISNHLYFYWYRQILGQKVEFLVSFYNNEISEKSEIFDDQFSVERPDGSNFTLKIRSTKLEDSAMYFCASSPGTGIYGYTFGSGTRLTVV.

The rearrangement uses TRBV11-2 and TRBJ1-1, with D hard to call. V was cut by 0 bases and J by 3 bases, with 11 bases left in between. Germline CDR1 and CDR2: SGHAT and FQNNGV. This CDR3 has 15 amino acids. In DNA, the CDR3 is TGTGCCAGCAGCTTAGACGGGGAGCGGGACACTGAAGCTTTCTTT. It codes for CASSLDGERDTEAFF.